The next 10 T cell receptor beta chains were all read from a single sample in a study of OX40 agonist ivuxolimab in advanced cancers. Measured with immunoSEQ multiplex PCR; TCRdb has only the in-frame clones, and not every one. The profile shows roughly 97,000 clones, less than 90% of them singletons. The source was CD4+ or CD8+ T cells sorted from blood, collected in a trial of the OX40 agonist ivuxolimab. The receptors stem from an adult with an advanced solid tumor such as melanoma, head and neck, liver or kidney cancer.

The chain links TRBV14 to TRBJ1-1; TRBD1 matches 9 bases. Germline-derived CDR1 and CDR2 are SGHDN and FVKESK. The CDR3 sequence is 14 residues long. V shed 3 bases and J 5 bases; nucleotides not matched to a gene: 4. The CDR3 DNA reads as TGTGCCAGCAGCCACCTGACAGGGGGGACTGAAGCTTTCTTT. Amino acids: CASSHLTGGTEAFF.

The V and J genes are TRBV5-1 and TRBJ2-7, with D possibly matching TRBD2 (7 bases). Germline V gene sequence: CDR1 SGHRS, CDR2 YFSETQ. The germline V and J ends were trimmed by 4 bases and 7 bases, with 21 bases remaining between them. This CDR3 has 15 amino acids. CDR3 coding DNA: TGCGCCAGCAGCGTAACAGGGAGGGGTATCGGGGAGCAGTACTTC. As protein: CASSVTGRGIGEQYF.

Here the CDR3 reads CASSTTLAGGPREQYF. In DNA form, the CDR3 reads TGCGCCAGCAGCACTACGCTAGCGGGAGGACCGCGGGAGCAGTACTTC. J is TRBJ2-7 and V is TRBV5-1; TRBD2 matches 11 bases. Per germline, CDR1 SGHRS and CDR2 YFSETQ. This CDR3 comprises 16 residues. The V segment lost 4 bases and the J segment 7 bases; nucleotides outside the gene matches: 13.

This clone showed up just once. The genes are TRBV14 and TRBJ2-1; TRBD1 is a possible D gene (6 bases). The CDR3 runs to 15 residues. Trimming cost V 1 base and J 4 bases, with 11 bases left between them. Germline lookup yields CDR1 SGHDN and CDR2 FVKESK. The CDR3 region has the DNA TGTGCCAGCAGCCAAGGCCAGGGGTGGTACAATGAGCAGTTCTTC. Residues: CASSQGQGWYNEQFF.

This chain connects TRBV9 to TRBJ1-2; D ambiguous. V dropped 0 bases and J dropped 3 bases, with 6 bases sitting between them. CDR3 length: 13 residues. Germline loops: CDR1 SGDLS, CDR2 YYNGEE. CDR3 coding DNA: TGTGCCAGCAGCGTAGATGGGTACTATGGCTACACCTTC. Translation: CASSVDGYYGYTF.

In nucleotides, the CDR3 is TGTGCCAGCAGCTTTGAGGGGGCGCGGGGCTACACCTTC. Residues: CASSFEGARGYTF. The chain joins TRBV7-3 to TRBJ1-2, with 7 bases matching TRBD1. The CDR3 is made up of 13 amino acids. From germline, CDR1 is SGHTA and CDR2 FQGTGA. J gave up 8 bases and V 3 bases, and 6 bases lay outside the gene matches.

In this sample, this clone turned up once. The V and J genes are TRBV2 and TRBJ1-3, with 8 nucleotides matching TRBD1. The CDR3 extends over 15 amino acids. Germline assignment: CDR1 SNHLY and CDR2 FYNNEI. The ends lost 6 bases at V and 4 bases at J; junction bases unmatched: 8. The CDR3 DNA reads TGTGCCAGCAGGATGACAGGGGCTTCAGGAAACACCATATATTTT. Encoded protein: CASRMTGASGNTIYF.

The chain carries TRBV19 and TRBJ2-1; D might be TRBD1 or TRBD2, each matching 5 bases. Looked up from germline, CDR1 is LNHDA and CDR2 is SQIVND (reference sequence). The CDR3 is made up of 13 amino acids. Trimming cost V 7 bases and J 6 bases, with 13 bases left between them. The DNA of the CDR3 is TGTGCCAGTAAGGGGACCGTTGCCAATGAGCAGTTCTTC. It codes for CASKGTVANEQFF.

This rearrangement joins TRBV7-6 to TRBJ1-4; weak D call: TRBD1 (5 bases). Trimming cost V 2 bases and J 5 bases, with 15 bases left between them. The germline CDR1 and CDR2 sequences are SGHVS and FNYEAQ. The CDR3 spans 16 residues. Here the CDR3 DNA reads TGTGCCAGCAGCTTACGGGTGGGGGGGTTGAATGAAAAACTGTTTTTT. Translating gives CASSLRVGGLNEKLFF.

The CDR3 here is CASSLRGYEQFF. The CDR3 DNA reads as TGTGCCAGCAGCTTAAGGGGGTATGAGCAGTTCTTC. This chain links TRBV11-1 with TRBJ2-1; the D gene is possibly TRBD1 (6 bases). Germline V gene sequence: CDR1 SGHAT, CDR2 FQDESV (reference sequence). Trimming removed 2 bases at V and 8 bases at J, with 7 bases between. This CDR3 has 12 amino acids.